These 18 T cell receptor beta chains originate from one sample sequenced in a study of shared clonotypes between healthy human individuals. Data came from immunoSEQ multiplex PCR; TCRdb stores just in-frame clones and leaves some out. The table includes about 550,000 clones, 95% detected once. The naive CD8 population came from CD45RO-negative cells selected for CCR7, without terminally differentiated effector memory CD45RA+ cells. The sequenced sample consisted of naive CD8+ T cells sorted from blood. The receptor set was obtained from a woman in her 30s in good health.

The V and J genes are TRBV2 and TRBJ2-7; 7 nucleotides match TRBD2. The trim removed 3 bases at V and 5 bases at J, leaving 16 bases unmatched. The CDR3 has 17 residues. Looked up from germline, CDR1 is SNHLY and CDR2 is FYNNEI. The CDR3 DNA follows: TGTGCCAGCAGTGACCTTAACCCCCGGGACTATCTTCACGAGCAGTACTTC. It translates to CASSDLNPRDYLHEQYF.

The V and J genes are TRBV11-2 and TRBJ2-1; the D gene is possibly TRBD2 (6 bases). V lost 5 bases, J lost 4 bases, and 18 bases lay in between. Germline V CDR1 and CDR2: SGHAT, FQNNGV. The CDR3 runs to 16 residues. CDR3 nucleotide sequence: TGTGCCAGCAGCGAAAGCGGGTCCATAGCGTACAATGAGCAGTTCTTC. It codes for CASSESGSIAYNEQFF.

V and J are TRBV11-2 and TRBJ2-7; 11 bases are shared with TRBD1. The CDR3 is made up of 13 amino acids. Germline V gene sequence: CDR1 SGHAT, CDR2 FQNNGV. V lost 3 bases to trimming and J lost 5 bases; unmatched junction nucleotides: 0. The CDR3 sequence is CASSLDRGHEQYF. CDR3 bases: TGTGCCAGCAGCTTGGACAGGGGGCACGAGCAGTACTTC.

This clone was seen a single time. The chain's CDR3 is CASSHGSSNEKLFF. CDR3 coding DNA: TGCGCCAGCAGCCATGGCAGCAGTAATGAAAAACTGTTTTTT. V gene TRBV4-1 combines with J gene TRBJ1-4; D gene ambiguous. This CDR3 spans 14 amino acids. The germline V gene has CDR1 MGHRA and CDR2 YSYEKL. The V gene lost 3 bases and the J gene lost 4 bases, with 9 bases spanning the gap.

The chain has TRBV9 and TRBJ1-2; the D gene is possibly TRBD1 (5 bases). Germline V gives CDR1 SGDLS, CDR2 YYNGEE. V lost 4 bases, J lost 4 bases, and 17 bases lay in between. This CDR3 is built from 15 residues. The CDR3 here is CASSPSGAASYGYTF. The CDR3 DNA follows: TGTGCCAGCAGCCCATCCGGGGCCGCCAGCTATGGCTACACCTTC. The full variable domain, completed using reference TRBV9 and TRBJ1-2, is DSGVTQTPKHLITATGQRVTLRCSPRSGDLSVYWYQQSLDQGLQFLIQYYNGEERAKGNILERFSAQQFPDLHSELNLSSLELGDSALYFCASSPSGAASYGYTFGSGTRLTVV.

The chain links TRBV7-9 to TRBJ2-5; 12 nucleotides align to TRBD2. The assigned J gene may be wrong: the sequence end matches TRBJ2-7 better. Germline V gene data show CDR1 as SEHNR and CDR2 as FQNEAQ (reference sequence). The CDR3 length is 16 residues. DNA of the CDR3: TGTGCCAGCAGCTTAATTTCTAGCGGGAGGGCCTACGAGCAGTACTTC. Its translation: CASSLISSGRAYEQYF.

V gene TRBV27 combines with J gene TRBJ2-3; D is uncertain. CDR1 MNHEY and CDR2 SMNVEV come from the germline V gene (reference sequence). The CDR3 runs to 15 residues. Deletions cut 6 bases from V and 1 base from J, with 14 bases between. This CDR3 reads CASSPNGPGTDTQYF. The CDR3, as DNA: TGTGCCAGCAGCCCGAACGGACCAGGCACAGATACGCAGTATTTT.

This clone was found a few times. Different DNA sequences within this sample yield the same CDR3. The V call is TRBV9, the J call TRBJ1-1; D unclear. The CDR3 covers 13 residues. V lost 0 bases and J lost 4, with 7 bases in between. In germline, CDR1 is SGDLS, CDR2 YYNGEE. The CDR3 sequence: CASSVGGRTEAFF. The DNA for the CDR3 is TGTGCCAGCAGCGTAGGAGGTCGCACTGAAGCTTTCTTT.

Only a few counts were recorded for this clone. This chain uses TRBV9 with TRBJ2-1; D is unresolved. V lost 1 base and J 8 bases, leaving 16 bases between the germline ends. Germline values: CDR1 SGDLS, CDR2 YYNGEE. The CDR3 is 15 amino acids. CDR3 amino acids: CASSVCGEPDDEQFF. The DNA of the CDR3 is TGTGCCAGCAGCGTATGTGGGGAACCGGACGATGAGCAGTTCTTC.

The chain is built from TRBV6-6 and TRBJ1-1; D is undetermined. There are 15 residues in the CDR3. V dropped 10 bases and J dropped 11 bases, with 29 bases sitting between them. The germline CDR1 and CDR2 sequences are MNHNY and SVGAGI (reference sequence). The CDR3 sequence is CATTSDVVGRSRAFF. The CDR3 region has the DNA TGTGCCACCACGTCAGATGTCGTTGGGCGCTCTCGGGCTTTCTTT.

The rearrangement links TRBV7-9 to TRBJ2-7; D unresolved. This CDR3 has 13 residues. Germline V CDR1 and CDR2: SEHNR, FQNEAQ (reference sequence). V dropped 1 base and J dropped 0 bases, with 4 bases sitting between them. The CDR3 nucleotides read TGTGCCAGCAGCTTAGTCGCCTCCTACGAGCAGTACTTC. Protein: CASSLVASYEQYF.

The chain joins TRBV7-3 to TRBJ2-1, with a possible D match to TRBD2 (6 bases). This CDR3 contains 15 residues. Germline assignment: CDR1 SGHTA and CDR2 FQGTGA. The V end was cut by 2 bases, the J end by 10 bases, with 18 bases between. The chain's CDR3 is CASSLFGDSLGEQFF. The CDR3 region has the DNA TGTGCCAGCAGCTTATTTGGGGACTCCCTAGGGGAGCAGTTCTTC.

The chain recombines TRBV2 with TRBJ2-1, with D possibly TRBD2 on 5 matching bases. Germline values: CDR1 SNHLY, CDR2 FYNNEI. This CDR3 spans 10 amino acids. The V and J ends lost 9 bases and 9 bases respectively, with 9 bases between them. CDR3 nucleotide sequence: TGTGCCAGTCAAGCGGTTGAGCAGTTCTTC. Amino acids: CASQAVEQFF. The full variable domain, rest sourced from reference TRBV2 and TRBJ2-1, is EPEVTQTPSHQVTQMGQEVILRCVPISNHLYFYWYRQILGQKVEFLVSFYNNEISEKSEIFDDQFSVERPDGSNFTLKIRSTKLEDSAMYFCASQAVEQFFGPGTRLTVL.

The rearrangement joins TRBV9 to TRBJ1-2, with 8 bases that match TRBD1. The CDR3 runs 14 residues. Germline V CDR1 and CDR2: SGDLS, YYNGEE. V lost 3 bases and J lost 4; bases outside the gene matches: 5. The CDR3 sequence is CASSGPGGAYGYTF. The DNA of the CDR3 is TGTGCCAGCAGCGGGCCAGGGGGCGCCTATGGCTACACCTTC.

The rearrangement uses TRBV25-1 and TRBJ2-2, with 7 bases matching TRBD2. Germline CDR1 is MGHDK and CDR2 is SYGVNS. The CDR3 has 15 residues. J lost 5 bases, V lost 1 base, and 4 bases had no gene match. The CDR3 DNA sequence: TGTGCCAGCAGTGAATTTGCGGGAGAGACCGGGGAGCTGTTTTTT. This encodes CASSEFAGETGELFF.

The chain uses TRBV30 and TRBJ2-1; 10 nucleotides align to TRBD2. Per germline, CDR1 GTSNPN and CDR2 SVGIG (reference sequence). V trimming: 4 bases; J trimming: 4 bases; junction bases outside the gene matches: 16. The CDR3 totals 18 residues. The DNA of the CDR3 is TGTGCCTGGAAGCGGCCTAGCGGGGGAACTATACTGTACAATGAGCAGTTCTTC. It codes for CAWKRPSGGTILYNEQFF.

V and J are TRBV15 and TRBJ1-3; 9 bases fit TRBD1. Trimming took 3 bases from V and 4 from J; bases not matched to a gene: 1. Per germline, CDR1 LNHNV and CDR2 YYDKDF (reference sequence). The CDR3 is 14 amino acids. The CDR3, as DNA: TGTGCCACCAGCAGCGGGACAGGGGGAAACACCATATATTTT. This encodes CATSSGTGGNTIYF.

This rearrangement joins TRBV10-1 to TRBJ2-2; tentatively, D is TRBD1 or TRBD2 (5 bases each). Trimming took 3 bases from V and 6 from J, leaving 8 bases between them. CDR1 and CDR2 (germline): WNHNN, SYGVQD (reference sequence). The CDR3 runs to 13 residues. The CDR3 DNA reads TGCGCCAGCAGTGACTCGGGGCCCGGGGAGCTGTTTTTT. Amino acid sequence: CASSDSGPGELFF.